This T cell receptor beta chain was captured in a study of cytomegalovirus exposure and HLA in healthy donors. Of note for this clone: Its antigen is undetermined.

The primer mix had 60 Vbeta and 13 Jbeta primers. The protocol was immunoSEQ multiplex PCR, while the TCRdb copy is restricted to in-frame clones and leaves out a portion. The sample shows under 150,000 clones, around 69% of them seen only once. The CDR3 is 16 residues long. V lost 5 bases and J lost 5; bases outside the gene matches: 13. Germline CDR1 reads GTSNPN; CDR2 reads SVGIG (reference sequence). Study-level findings and limits: About 90% or about 30% of the time was how often most TCR beta V segments were productive, according to an earlier analysis.

The clonotype was recovered from a human donor in good health. The sequencing sample was made of PBMCs. The chain uses TRBV30 and TRBJ2-1, with TRBD2 matching 9 bases. CDR3 loop: CAWGEGRGGPHNEQFF. The DNA of the CDR3 is TGTGCCTGGGGGGAGGGGCGGGGGGGCCCCCACAATGAGCAGTTCTTC.